The entry that follows covers one T cell receptor beta chain sequence. The sample comes from a study of cytomegalovirus exposure and HLA in healthy donors. Generated by immunoSEQ multiplex PCR, the TCRdb table keeps only in-frame clones and is missing some. The table records about 260,000 clones, roughly 87% of them present only once. Between the trimmed V and J ends, which lost 7 bases and 5 bases, there was a span of 11 bases. The germline V gene has CDR1 DFQATT and CDR2 SNEGSKA (reference sequence). CDR3 length: 11 amino acids. The chain combines TRBV20-1 with TRBJ2-5; tentative D call: TRBD1 (5 bases). The origin of this receptor is a woman aged 25 to 39 in good health and CMV-seronegative. Sequencing was carried out using PBMCs. CDR3 amino acids: CSEKAGETQYF. The CDR3 nucleotides are TGCAGTGAAAAAGCAGGGGAGACCCAGTACTTC.